The source of this TCR beta chain is a study of T cells in Graves' hyperthyroidism and ophthalmopathy. Looking at the study overall: Pretreatment peripheral blood was obtained at initial diagnosis. General observations from the study: Most clonotypes expanded in the thyroid (above 0.001) were also present in blood.

Using RNA transcripts as the source, TCR beta CDR3 regions were amplified. The HTBI primer set served for first-round RT-PCR of the TCR CDR3. TCRdb ran MiXCR on the multiplex PCR reads and lists one entry per CDR3 protein. This table holds hundreds of thousands of distinct CDR3 sequences, 13% found once. The V and J ends lost 3 bases and 0 bases, in that order; junction bases with no gene match: 9. This CDR3 contains 16 residues. Germline lookup yields CDR1 DFQATT and CDR2 SNEGSKA (reference sequence). There are a few counts of this clonotype. Its target is unknown. This receptor was obtained from a woman aged 18-29 years with Graves' hyperthyroidism. This rearrangement joins TRBV20-1 to TRBJ2-5; 8 nucleotides align to TRBD2. The sequenced sample consisted of blood. Written as DNA, the CDR3 is TGCAGTGCTAGTCGGGCGGGCGGGGGGAACCAAGAGACCCAGTACTTC. It codes for CSASRAGGGNQETQYF.